This T cell receptor beta chain was identified during a study of blood T cell repertoires in COVID-19. In the study overall: Some COVID-19 samples were acute and others convalescent; all came from the United States, Italy and Spain.

Sequencing was performed with immunoSEQ multiplex PCR; in TCRdb, only in-frame clones are kept and a portion is missing. The sample holds roughly 200,000 clones, 86% seen once. Individuals aged about 18 to 90 years were recruited from 20 to 25 US areas. Clinical history reported by participants formed the basis on which cohorts were assigned. Sequenced: PBMCs or T cells enriched from blood (not recorded which). The TCR originated in a man between 35 and 55 years old with acute COVID-19.

CDR3 nucleotide sequence: TGTGCCAGCAGCCAGACCCCCGGGACTGACACCTACGAGCAGTACTTC. It yields the protein CASSQTPGTDTYEQYF. V is TRBV3-1 (or the pseudogene TRBV3-2) and J is TRBJ2-7; D may be TRBD2 (6 bases). V lost 3 bases to trimming and J lost 2 bases, with 17 bases between them. The CDR3 length is 16 residues. Germline V gives CDR1 LGHDT, CDR2 YNNKEL (reference sequence).